The following is a TCR beta chain sequence with its context. Its cognate antigen is unknown. Assay used: immunoSEQ multiplex PCR; TCRdb lists only in-frame clones, some missing. The data hold roughly 40,000 clones, with approximately 89% observed a single time. The sample is drawn from a study of a mutant IDH1 vaccine in newly diagnosed glioma. Study details: Scheduled for weeks 1, 3, 5, 7, 11, 15, 19 and 23, eight vaccinations were given to patients. With temozolomide cycles, or 4-6 weeks after radiotherapy alone, vaccination was started. Earlier care involved radiotherapy, temozolomide, or both, and the majority received both.

Findings and limits, study-wide: Vaccine-induced immune responses were detected in about 93% of patients.

Sample time point: week 5, during vaccination. Mutant IDH1 20-mer peptide, at 300 ug, made up each vaccine dose, with topical imiquimod. The CDR3 covers 16 residues. V lost 3 bases to trimming and J lost 13 bases; unmatched junction nucleotides: 16. The germline gives CDR1 MDHEN, CDR2 SYDVKM. This sequence originates from a man in his fifties or sixties with glioma. This chain links TRBV28 with TRBJ1-4; TRBD1 matches 8 bases. The specimen was PBMCs, collected from a glioma patient whose treatment included an IDH1 peptide vaccine. The CDR3: CASSLAGTGLKVLLFF. The CDR3 DNA follows: TGTGCCAGCAGTTTGGCCGGGACAGGCCTTAAGGTGTTACTGTTTTTT.